The clone carrying this T cell receptor (beta chain) was counted between two and nine times. This record belongs to a study of T cells in Graves' hyperthyroidism and ophthalmopathy. The overall study: Peripheral blood was collected at initial diagnosis, before any treatment.

Lactation, pregnancy, other autoimmune disease or uncontrolled infection excluded patients. Germline V gene lookup returns CDR1 SEHNR and CDR2 FQNEAQ (reference sequence). Trimming took 1 base from V and 7 from J, leaving 13 bases between them. The CDR3 is 14 amino acids. TCR beta CDR3 regions were amplified from RNA transcripts. HTBI primers were employed in a first-round RT-PCR of the TCR CDR3. MiXCR, run by TCRdb on the multiplex PCR reads, gives a single entry per CDR3 protein. The data show 490,000 or so distinct CDR3 sequences, around a fifth seen once. The chain joins TRBV7-9 to TRBJ1-2; TRBD1 might be the D (5 bases). What was sequenced was blood. This TCR derives from a woman aged 70-85 years with Graves' ophthalmopathy. CDR3 coding DNA: TGTGCCAGCAGCTTAGTAGGGCAGGGCGTTGGCTACACCTTC. Encoded protein: CASSLVGQGVGYTF.